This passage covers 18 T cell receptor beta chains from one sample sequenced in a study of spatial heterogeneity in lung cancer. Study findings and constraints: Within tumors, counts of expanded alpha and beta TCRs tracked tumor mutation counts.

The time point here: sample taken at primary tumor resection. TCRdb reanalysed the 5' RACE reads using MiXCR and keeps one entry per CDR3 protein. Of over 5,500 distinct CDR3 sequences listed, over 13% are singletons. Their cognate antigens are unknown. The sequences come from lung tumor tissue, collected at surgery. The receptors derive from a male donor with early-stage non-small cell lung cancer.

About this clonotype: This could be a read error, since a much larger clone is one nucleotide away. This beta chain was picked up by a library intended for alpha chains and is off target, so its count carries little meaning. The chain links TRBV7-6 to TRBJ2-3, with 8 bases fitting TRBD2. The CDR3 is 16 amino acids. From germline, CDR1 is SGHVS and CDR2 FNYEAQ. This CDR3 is CVSSLASGRGPDTQYF. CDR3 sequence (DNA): TGTGTCAGCAGCTTGGCGAGCGGGAGAGGCCCAGATACGCAGTATTTT.

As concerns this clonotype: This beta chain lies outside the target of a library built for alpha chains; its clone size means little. CDR3 sequence reads: CASSSYRNEQFF. In DNA form, the CDR3 reads TGTGCCAGCAGCTCGTACAGGAATGAGCAGTTCTTC. The chain carries TRBV7-2 and TRBJ2-1; maybe TRBD1 (5 bases). This CDR3 has 12 residues. Between the trimmed V and J ends, which lost 4 bases and 7 bases, there was a span of 8 bases. Germline V gives CDR1 SGHTA, CDR2 FQGNSA.

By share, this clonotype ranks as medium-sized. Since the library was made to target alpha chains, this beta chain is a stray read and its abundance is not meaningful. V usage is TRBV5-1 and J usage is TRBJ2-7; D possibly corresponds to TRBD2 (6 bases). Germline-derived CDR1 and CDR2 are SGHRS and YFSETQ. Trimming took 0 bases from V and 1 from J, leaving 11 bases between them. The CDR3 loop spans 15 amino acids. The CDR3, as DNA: TGCGCCAGCAGCTTGGAAGCGGGTGGTTCCTACGAGCAGTACTTC. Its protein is CASSLEAGGSYEQYF.

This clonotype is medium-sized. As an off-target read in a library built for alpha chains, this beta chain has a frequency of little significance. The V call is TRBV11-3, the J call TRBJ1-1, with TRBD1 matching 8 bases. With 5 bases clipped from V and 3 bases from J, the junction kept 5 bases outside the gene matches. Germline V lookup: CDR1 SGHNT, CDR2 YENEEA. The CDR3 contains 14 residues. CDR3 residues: CASSRQGIDTEAFF. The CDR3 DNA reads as TGTGCCAGCAGCCGACAGGGGATAGACACTGAAGCTTTCTTT. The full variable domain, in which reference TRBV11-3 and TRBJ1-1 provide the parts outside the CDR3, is EAGVVQSPRYKIIEKKQPVAFWCNPISGHNTLYWYLQNLGQGPELLIRYENEEAVDDSQLPKDRFSAERLKGVDSTLKIQPAELGDSAVYLCASSRQGIDTEAFFGQGTRLTVV.

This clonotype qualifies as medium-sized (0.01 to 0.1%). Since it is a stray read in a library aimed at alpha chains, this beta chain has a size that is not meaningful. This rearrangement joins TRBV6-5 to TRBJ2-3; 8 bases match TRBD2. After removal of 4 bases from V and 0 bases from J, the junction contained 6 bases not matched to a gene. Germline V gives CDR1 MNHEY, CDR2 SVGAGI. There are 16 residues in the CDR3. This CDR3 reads CASSWRGGGSTDTQYF. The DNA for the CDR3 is TGTGCCAGCAGTTGGAGGGGCGGGGGGAGCACAGATACGCAGTATTTT.

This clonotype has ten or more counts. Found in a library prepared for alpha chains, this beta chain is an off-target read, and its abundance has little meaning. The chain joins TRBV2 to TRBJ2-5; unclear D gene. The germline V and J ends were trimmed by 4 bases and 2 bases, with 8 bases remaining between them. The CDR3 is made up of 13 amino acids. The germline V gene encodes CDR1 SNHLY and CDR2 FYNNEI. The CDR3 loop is CASSVLAQETQYF. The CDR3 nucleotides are TGTGCCAGCAGTGTGCTCGCACAAGAGACCCAGTACTTC.

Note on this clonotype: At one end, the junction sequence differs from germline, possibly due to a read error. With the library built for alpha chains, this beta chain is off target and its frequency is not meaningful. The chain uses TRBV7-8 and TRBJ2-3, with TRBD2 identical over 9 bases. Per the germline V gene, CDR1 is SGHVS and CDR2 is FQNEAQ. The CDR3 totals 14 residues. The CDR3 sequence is CAGSPPGLAPKGYF. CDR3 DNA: TGTGCCGGCAGCCCACCCGGACTAGCGCCAAAGGGGTATTTT.

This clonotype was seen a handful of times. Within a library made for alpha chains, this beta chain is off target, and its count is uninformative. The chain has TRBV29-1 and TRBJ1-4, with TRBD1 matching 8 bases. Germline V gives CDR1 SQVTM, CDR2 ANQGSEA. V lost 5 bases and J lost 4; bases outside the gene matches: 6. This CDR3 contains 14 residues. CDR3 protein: CSVKTGGSNEKLFF. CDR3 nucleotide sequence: TGCAGCGTTAAAACAGGGGGAAGTAATGAAAAACTGTTTTTT. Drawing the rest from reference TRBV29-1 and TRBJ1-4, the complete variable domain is SAVISQKPSRDICQRGTSLTIQCQVDSQVTMMFWYRQQPGQSLTLIATANQGSEATYESGFVIDKFPISRPNLTFSTLTVSNMSPEDSSIYLCSVKTGGSNEKLFFGSGTQLSVL.

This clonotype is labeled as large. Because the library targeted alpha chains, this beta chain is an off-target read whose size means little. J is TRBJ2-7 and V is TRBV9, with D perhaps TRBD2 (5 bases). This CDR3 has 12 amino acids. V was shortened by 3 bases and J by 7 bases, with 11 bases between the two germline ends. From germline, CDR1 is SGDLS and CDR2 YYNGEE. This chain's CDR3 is CASSARTGEQYF. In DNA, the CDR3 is TGTGCCAGCAGCGCCCGGACTGGGGAGCAGTACTTC. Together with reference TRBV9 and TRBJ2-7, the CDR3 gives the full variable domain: DSGVTQTPKHLITATGQRVTLRCSPRSGDLSVYWYQQSLDQGLQFLIQYYNGEERAKGNILERFSAQQFPDLHSELNLSSLELGDSALYFCASSARTGEQYFGPGTRLTVT.

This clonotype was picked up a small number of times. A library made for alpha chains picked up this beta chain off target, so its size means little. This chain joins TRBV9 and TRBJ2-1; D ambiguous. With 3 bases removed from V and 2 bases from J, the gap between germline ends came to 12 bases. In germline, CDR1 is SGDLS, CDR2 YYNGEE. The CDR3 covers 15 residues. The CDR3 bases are TGTGCCAGCAGCGAGAATGGACCGGCCTACAATGAGCAGTTCTTC. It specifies CASSENGPAYNEQFF.

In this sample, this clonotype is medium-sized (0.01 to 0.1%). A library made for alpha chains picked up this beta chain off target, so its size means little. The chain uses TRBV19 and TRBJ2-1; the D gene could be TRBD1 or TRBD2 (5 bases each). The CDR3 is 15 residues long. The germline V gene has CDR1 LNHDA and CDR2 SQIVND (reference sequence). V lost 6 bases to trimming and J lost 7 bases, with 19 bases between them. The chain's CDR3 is CASSNDPGPRNEQFF. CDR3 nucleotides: TGTGCCAGTAGCAACGACCCGGGACCCAGGAATGAGCAGTTCTTC.

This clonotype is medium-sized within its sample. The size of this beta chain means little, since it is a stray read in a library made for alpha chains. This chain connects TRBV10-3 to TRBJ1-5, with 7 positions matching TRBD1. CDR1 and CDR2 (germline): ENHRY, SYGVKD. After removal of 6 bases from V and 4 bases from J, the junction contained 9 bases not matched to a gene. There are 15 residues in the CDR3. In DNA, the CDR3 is TGTGCCATCAGCACCAACTCAGGGGGAAATCAGCCCCAGCATTTT. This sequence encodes CAISTNSGGNQPQHF.

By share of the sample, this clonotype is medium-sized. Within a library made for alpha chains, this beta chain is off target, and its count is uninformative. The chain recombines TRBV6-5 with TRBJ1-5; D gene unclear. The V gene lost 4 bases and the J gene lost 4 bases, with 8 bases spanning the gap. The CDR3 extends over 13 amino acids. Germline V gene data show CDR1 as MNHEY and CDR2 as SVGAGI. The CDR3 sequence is CASSSPGNQPQHF. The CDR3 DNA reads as TGTGCCAGCAGTTCGCCGGGGAATCAGCCCCAGCATTTT.

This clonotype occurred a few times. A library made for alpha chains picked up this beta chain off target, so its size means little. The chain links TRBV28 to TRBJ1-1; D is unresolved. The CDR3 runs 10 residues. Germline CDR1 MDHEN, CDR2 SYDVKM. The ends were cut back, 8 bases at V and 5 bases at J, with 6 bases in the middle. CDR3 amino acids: CASLRTEAFF. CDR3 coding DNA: TGTGCCAGCCTACGGACTGAAGCTTTCTTT.

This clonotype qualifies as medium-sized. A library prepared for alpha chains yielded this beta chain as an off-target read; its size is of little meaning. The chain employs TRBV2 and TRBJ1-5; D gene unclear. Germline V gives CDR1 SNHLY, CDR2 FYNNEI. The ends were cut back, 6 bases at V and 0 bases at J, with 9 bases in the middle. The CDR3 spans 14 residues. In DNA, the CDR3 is TGTGCCAGCAGATTAGACATTAGCAATCAGCCCCAGCATTTT. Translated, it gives CASRLDISNQPQHF.

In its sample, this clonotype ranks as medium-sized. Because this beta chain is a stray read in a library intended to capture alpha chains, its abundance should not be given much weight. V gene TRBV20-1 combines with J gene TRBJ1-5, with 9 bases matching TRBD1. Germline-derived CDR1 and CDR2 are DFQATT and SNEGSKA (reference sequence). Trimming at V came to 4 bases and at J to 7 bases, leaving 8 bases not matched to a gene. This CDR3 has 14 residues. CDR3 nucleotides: TGCAGTGCTAAAACAGGGGGCGGAGGGCAGCCCCAGCATTTT. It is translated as CSAKTGGGGQPQHF.

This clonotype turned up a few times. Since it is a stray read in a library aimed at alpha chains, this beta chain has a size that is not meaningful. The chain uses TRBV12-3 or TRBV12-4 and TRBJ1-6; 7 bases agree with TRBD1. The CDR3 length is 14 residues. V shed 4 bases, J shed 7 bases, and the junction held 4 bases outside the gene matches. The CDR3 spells CASSSRTGNSPLHF. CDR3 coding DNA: TGTGCCAGCAGTTCCCGGACAGGCAATTCACCCCTCCACTTT.

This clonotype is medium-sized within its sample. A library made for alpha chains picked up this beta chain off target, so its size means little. This CDR3 is CASRPGQAQETQYF. CDR3 coding DNA: TGTGCCAGCAGGCCGGGACAGGCCCAAGAGACCCAGTACTTC. The chain couples TRBV28 to TRBJ2-5; TRBD1 matches at 8 bases. Germline V gene sequence: CDR1 MDHEN, CDR2 SYDVKM. The V gene end was trimmed by 6 bases and the J gene end by 1 base; junction bases not matched to a gene: 4. The CDR3 is 14 residues long.